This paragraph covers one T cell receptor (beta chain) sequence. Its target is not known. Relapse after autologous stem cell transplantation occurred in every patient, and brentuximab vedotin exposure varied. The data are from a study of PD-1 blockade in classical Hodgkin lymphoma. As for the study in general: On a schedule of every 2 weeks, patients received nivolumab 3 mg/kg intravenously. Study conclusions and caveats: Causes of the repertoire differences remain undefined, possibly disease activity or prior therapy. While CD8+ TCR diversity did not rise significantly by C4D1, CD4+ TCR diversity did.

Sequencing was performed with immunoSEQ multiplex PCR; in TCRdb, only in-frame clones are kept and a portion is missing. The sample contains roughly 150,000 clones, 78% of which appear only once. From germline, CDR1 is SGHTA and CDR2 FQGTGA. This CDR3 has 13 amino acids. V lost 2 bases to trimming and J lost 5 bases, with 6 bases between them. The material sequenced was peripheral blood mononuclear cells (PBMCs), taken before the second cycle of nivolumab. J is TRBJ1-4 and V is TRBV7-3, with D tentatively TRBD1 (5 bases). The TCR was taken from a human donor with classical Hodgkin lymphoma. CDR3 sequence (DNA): TGTGCCAGCAGCTTACGACAGAATGAAAAACTGTTTTTT. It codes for CASSLRQNEKLFF.